This T cell receptor beta chain was captured by sequencing in a study of cytomegalovirus exposure and HLA in healthy donors (dated by TCRdb to about 2017). Study-level background: According to an earlier analysis of several hundred of the donors, about 190 million T cells yielded 95 million to 140 million unique TCR beta sequences and about 300 Gb of sequence data. About 300 gigabases of sequencing data and 70 million to 85 million unique TCR sequences were included in an early release covering over 600 HLA-typed donors. Of the 300 to 450 genotyped donors, 65% to 90% fell in the genetic ancestry cluster associated with self-reported Caucasian donors. The study aimed to test whether signatures of past pathogen exposure could be identified by cataloging public T cell receptors. The study used immunosequencing to profile the T cell repertoires of about 670 subjects and linked those repertoires to cytomegalovirus serostatus. In addition to the first cohort of 500 to 850 subjects, a separate validation cohort of 130 or so different subjects was used. High-throughput TCR immunosequencing, statistical association of individual TCRs with disease status, and machine learning were combined to predict cytomegalovirus infection status. To study patterns of TCR occurrence, a later analysis re-analyzed previously published TCR beta repertoires from 500 to 850 donors and added high-resolution HLA genotyping. The later analysis used no new phenotypic data to find candidate immune exposures, relying instead on TCR beta sequences and their occurrence across donors. An earlier analysis of 587 of the donors used high-throughput TCR beta sequencing to judge whether each TCR beta V gene segment behaved as functional or pseudogenic. Donor age, sex, ethnicity and CMV serostatus were compiled together with the repertoire data. A later genetic analysis took genome-wide SNP genotypes for about 55% of the 666 donors and used that subset as a discovery cohort. All discovery cohort repertoires had been generated on a single sequencing platform. Class I and class II HLA loci were covered by the typing at four-digit resolution. Typing coverage differed by locus: A, B, C, DRB1 and DQB1 were typed in roughly 620-640 donors, DQA1 in about 560, DPA1 in 606, and DPB1 in about 450. Several DR-DQ haplotypes were handled as single units for association and clustering because linkage in the cohort was strong. Among about 400 genotyped donors of the cohort, an average of about 220,000 unique TCR beta nucleotide sequences was sequenced per donor, of which roughly 18% were non-productive. Overall results and qualifications from the work: In a later genetic analysis, a missense DCLRE1C variant was associated with V-gene and J-gene trimming of TCR beta chains, and the association was replicated in an independent cohort. A cluster of highly shared sequence variants was judged likely to represent a technical artifact of the sequencing pipeline. A later genetic analysis reported fewer N-insertions in productive TCRs among donors in an Asian-associated ancestry cluster than the roughly 700-donor mean. A few of the identified cytomegalovirus-associated TCR beta chains were confirmed in vitro to be specific for cytomegalovirus antigens. A later analysis found that HLA-associated TCR beta chains were more clonally expanded and had lower generation probabilities than equally common non-associated chains. Most CMV-associated TCR beta chains appeared to be HLA-restricted in a later analysis, and the HLA associations seemed to be driven largely by CMV exposure. In a later analysis, the rate of TCR association differed among HLA loci, with DRB1 alleles having the most associated TCRs and HLA-C alleles having the fewest. The classifier was reported to diagnose cytomegalovirus status with high specificity and sensitivity in both the original and validation cohorts. Because counts were too low, some 17 rarely observed V segments, including chromosome 9 orphons, were excluded from the earlier analysis of 587 of the donors. Linkage disequilibrium might explain the correlated functional status among segregating V segments, but an unknown experimental factor could not be excluded. A later analysis reported that several top co-occurrence clusters appeared linked to parvovirus B19, influenza, CMV and Epstein-Barr virus. Across donors, most TCR sequences were observed very rarely, whereas some public TCRs were present in many individuals. Presence/absence analyses assumed roughly uniform sequencing depth across donors, an assumption that may not hold. The authors suggested that the approach could potentially be generalized to other disease states and immunological phenotypes. HLA typing was unavailable for some donors at each locus, so association tests used only the typed subset. In the study, around 150 TCR beta chains were listed as associated with cytomegalovirus. In this cohort, only TCR beta chains were sequenced, and detectable features were limited by the absence of alpha or paired-chain data. At a false discovery rate of 0.05, a later analysis linked approximately 18,000 TCR beta sequences to specific HLA alleles. A further reported finding was that TCR beta sequences accurately predicted the HLA-A and HLA-B alleles for most subjects in the first cohort. When HLA alleles, especially DR and DQ, strongly co-occurred, TCR associations were difficult to assign to individual alleles. An earlier analysis of 587 of the donors showed that most TCR beta V segments appeared in productive rearrangements either about 87% or about 30% of the time, which broadly matched IMGT annotations. Immune exposure information for the cohort was limited to CMV serostatus. Some IMGT-functional V segments, including TRBV6-2 and TRBV6-3, could not be distinguished by the 87-base-pair reads and were therefore excluded.

About this clone itself: The antigen it recognizes is unknown. The input lacks base qualities; no much larger clone sits a single base away. Other DNA variants within this sample encode the same CDR3.

The library was obtained by the immunoSEQ multiplex PCR assay. For the multiplex PCR, a mixture combining 60 forward primers for TCR Vbeta segments and 13 reverse primers for TCR Jbeta segments was used. A multiplex PCR assay on genomic DNA amplified the CDR3 region of rearranged TCR beta genes. The Illumina HiSeq System was used to sequence the amplified TCR beta libraries as 87-base-pair reads. As for the authors' bioinformatics: A later analysis counted about 80 million unique TCR beta chains across the 650 to 700 repertoires, and 9.5 million to 11 million of these chains were shared by at least two donors. Raw reads were error-corrected and collapsed into unique sequences by a nearest-neighbor algorithm in which closely related sequences were merged to remove PCR and sequencing errors. CDR3 sequences were aligned to IMGT reference sequences to assign V, D and J gene segments. For a sequence to be retained, a match of at least six nucleotides to both a V gene segment and a J gene segment was required. A rearrangement counted as productive if the CDR3 had no stop codons and remained in frame with V and J, and every other rearrangement counted as non-productive. CDR3 was defined by IMGT convention, running from the second conserved V-encoded cysteine to the conserved J-encoded phenylalanine. In an earlier analysis of around 600 of the donors, sequences lacking an unambiguous match to a single V gene segment were excluded. An earlier analysis of over 450 of the donors classified V segments as functional when productive rearrangements were above 56.7% and as segregating when the standard deviation between donors was above 5%. To diagnose cytomegalovirus status from the catalog of TCR beta chain sequences, a statistical classification framework was built. In a later analysis, V and J genes were assigned by comparing TCR nucleotide sequences against IMGT/GENE-DB human TR gene sequences. The TCRdist pipeline was used in a later analysis to assign CDR3 sequences and most-parsimonious VDJ recombination scenarios. In a later analysis, each TCR beta chain was defined by its CDR3 amino acid sequence together with its V-gene family, and reads lacking a unique V-gene family were excluded. A later analysis removed 600 or so highly shared, low-generation-probability nucleotide sequences to deal with suspected cross-contamination and a sequencing artifact. In a later analysis, a clonal expansion index was calculated for each public chain from normalized within-repertoire ranks of inferred template counts. A later analysis computed generation probabilities with a VDJ recombination model fitted to out-of-frame rearrangements, and checked the results against IGoR. Hypergeometric tests were used in a later analysis to score TCR-TCR, TCR-HLA and TCR-CMV co-occurrence, with a repertoire-size bias correction applied to the TCR pairs. False discovery rates were estimated in a later analysis by permuting HLA or CMV assignments 20 times. A later analysis grouped co-occurring TCRs with DBSCAN, adding TCRdist sequence similarity when clustering within HLA-allele-positive subsets. For co-occurrence clustering, repertoires with fewer than 30,000 or more than 120,000 public chains were excluded, along with five repertoires with anomalous nucleotide sharing. TCRdb holds this immuneACCESS table with in-frame rearrangements only. Some clones are missing; in checked studies, unresolved V genes explain under half, and the rest has no known cause. V, J and clone size were drawn from that table, and D and trimming were deduced from the DNA. The table for this sample lists approximately 200,000 clones; 60% to 85% of them were counted only once. The ten largest clones represent roughly a sixth of the sample.

The cohort was made up of 666 healthy bone marrow donors. At the time of sampling, every cohort member was nominally healthy, though immune exposures that went unrecorded were likely present. The donor was CMV seronegative and belonged to the group of approximately 320 seronegative cohort members. Each donor provided a peripheral blood sample, and peripheral blood mononuclear cells were used for TCR beta sequencing. The Qiagen DNeasy Blood Extraction Kit was used to extract genomic DNA from the blood cell samples. CDR1 MDHEN and CDR2 SYDVKM were looked up in the germline V gene. The CDR3 runs 15 amino acids, cysteine and phenylalanine included. This entry keeps only the CDR3 DNA: 45 bases, framed from base 1. Here V drops 5 bases and J drops 1 base, and the junction holds 5 bases not matched to any gene.

This receptor was obtained from a man aged 40-49 years in good health and CMV-seronegative. The sequence links TRBV28 to TRBJ2-7; 10 bases in the middle match TRBD1. Sequenced input: PBMCs. The nucleotide sequence is TGTGCCAGCAGTCCCCCGGGACAGGGGTCCTACGAGCAGTACTTC. It codes for CASSPPGQGSYEQYF.